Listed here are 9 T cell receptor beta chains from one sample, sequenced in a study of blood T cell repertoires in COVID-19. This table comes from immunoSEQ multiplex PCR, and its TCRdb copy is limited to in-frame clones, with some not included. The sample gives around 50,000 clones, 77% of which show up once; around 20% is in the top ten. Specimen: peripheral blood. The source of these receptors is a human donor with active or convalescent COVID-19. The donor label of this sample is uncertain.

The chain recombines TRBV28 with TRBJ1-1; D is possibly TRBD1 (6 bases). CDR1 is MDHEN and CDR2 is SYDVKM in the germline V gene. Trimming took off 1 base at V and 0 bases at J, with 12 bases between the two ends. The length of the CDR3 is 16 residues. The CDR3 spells CASSLSGARMNTEAFF. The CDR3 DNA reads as TGTGCCAGCAGTTTATCAGGGGCGCGGATGAACACTGAAGCTTTCTTT.

The CDR3 loop is CASSPPTGFADTQYF. DNA of the CDR3: TGTGCCAGCTCACCCCCGACAGGGTTTGCAGATACGCAGTATTTT. This sequence joins TRBV18 and TRBJ2-3, with 7 bases that match TRBD1. CDR3 length: 15 amino acids. The V gene's germline CDR1 is KGHSH and CDR2 LQKENI. The V and J ends lost 3 bases and 4 bases, in that order; junction bases with no gene match: 7.

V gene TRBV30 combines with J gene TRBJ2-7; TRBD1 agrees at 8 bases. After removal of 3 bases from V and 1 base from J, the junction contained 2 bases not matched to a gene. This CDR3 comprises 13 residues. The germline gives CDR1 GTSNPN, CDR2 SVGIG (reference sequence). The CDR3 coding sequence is TGTGCCTGGAGGCGGACAGGGTCCTACGAGCAGTACTTC. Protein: CAWRRTGSYEQYF.

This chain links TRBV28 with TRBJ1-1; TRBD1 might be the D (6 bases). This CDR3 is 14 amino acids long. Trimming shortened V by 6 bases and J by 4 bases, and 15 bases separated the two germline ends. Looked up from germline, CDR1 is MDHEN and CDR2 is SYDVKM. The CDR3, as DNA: TGTGCCAGCAGAGGCCCGACAGGCAGCACTGAAGCTTTCTTT. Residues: CASRGPTGSTEAFF.

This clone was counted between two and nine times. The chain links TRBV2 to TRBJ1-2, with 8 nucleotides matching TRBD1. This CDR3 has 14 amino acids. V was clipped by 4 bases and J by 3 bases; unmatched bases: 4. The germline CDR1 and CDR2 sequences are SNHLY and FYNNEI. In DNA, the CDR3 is TGTGCCAGCAGTGTACAGGGGGTGGACTATGGCTACACCTTC. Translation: CASSVQGVDYGYTF.

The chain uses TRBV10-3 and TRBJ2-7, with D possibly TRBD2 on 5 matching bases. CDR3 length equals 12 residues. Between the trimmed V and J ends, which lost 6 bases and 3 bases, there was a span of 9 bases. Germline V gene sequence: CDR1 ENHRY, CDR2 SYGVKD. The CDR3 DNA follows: TGTGCCATCAGCGGGGATAACTACGAGCAGTACTTC. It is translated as CAISGDNYEQYF.

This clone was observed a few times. CDR3 region: CASSLAGGSNGEQYF. CDR3 sequence (DNA): TGCGCCAGCAGCTTGGCAGGCGGGAGCAATGGCGAGCAGTACTTC. The V gene is TRBV5-1, the J gene TRBJ2-7; TRBD2 aligns across 7 bases. The CDR3 is made up of 15 amino acids. The germline gives CDR1 SGHRS, CDR2 YFSETQ. V shed 0 bases, J shed 6 bases, and the junction held 9 bases outside the gene matches.

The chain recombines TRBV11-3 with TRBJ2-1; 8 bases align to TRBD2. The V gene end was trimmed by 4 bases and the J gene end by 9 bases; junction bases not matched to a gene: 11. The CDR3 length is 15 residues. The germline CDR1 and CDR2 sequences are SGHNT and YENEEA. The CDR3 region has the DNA TGTGCCAGCAGCTCCCCGGGACTAGGAGTAACTGAGCAGTTCTTC. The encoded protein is CASSSPGLGVTEQFF.

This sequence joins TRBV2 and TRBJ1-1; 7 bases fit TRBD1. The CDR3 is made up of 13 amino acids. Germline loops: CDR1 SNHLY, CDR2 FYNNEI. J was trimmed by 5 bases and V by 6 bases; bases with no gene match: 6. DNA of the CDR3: TGTGCCAGCAGGACAGGGTACGGAACTGAAGCTTTCTTT. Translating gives CASRTGYGTEAFF. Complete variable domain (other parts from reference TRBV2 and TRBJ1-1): EPEVTQTPSHQVTQMGQEVILRCVPISNHLYFYWYRQILGQKVEFLVSFYNNEISEKSEIFDDQFSVERPDGSNFTLKIRSTKLEDSAMYFCASRTGYGTEAFFGQGTRLTVV.